This TCR beta chain was recovered during a study of Tregs in tolerant kidney transplant recipients. Using immunoSEQ multiplex PCR, the repertoire was profiled, and TCRdb retains in-frame clones only, with some absent. The sample shows roughly 120,000 clones, almost 95% of them seen only once. The study, taken as a whole, reports: Biological reproducibility was not directly addressed in this study. Validation in larger populations is needed because few patients were studied.

Points on this clone: What it binds is unknown.

Sequenced input: CD4+ T cells from blood. This receptor was taken from a human donor in good health.

The CDR3 sequence: CASSYYRGSYEQYF. The CDR3 DNA reads as TGTGCCAGCAGTTACTATCGGGGGAGCTACGAGCAGTACTTC. V and J are TRBV6-5 and TRBJ2-7; tentatively, D is TRBD2 (6 bases). The V gene's germline CDR1 is MNHEY and CDR2 SVGAGI. The CDR3 loop spans 14 amino acids. Trimming stripped 1 base from V and 3 bases from J, with 10 bases between.